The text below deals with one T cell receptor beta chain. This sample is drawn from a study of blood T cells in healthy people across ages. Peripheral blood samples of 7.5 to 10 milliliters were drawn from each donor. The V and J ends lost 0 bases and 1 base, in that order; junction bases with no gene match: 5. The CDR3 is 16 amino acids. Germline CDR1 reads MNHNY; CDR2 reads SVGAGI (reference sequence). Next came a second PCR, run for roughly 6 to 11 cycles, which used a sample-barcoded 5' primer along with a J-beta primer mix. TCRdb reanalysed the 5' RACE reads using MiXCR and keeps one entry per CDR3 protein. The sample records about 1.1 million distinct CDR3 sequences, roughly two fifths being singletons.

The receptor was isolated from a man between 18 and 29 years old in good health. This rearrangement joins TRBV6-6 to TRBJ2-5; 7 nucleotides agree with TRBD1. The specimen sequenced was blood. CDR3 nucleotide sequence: TGTGCCAGCAGTTACTCGCCCGGACAGGTCCAAGAGACCCAGTACTTC. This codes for CASSYSPGQVQETQYF.